This T cell receptor beta chain was sequenced in a study of T cells in Graves' hyperthyroidism and ophthalmopathy. Study-level background: The authors collected peripheral blood at initial diagnosis, before any treatment.

The CDR3 is 15 amino acids. The V and J ends lost 3 bases and 0 bases respectively, with 11 bases between them. The germline V gene has CDR1 MDHEN and CDR2 SYDVKM. Patients with uncontrolled infections, other autoimmune diseases, pregnancy or lactation were excluded. This clonotype was counted ten times or more. RNA transcripts yielded amplified TCR beta CDR3 regions. Researchers ran a first-round RT-PCR on the TCR CDR3 using the HTBI primer set. One entry per CDR3 protein results from TCRdb running MiXCR on the multiplex PCR reads. In the table there are a few hundred thousand distinct CDR3 sequences, more than 15% of which are singletons.

The material sequenced was blood. This receptor was obtained from a woman younger than 35 with Graves' ophthalmopathy. This chain joins TRBV28 and TRBJ1-2, with D perhaps TRBD1 (5 bases). The CDR3 bases are TGTGCCAGCAGTTTGGGGCAGGATTCTAACTATGGCTACACCTTC. It specifies CASSLGQDSNYGYTF.